This T cell receptor (beta chain) originates from a study of cytomegalovirus exposure and HLA in healthy donors. General study points: About 90% or about 30% of the time was how often most TCR beta V segments were productive, according to an earlier analysis. Confirmation was obtained in vitro that a few CMV-associated chains are specific for CMV antigens. Donor immune exposure was known only as CMV serostatus.

V was clipped by 6 bases and J by 9 bases, with 22 bases between them. Germline loops: CDR1 SGHRS, CDR2 YFSETQ. This CDR3 contains 16 residues. PCR involved 60 Vbeta and 13 Jbeta primers. Data came from immunoSEQ multiplex PCR; TCRdb stores just in-frame clones and leaves some out. The sample includes more than 150,000 clones, 70% to 85% of them seen just once. This clone has only one observation. The target antigen is unknown. J is TRBJ1-6 and V is TRBV5-1; possible D gene TRBD1, 6 bases. Sequences were obtained from PBMCs. This sequence originates from a woman in her 50s in good health and CMV-seropositive. CDR3 sequence reads: CASKIDPETGGSPLHF. The CDR3 DNA follows: TGCGCCAGCAAAATAGACCCCGAGACAGGAGGTTCACCCCTCCACTTT. The full variable domain, in which reference TRBV5-1 and TRBJ1-6 provide the parts outside the CDR3, is KAGVTQTPRYLIKTRGQQVTLSCSPISGHRSVSWYQQTPGQGLQFLFEYFSETQRNKGNFPGRFSGRQFSNSRSEMNVSTLELGDSALYLCASKIDPETGGSPLHFGNGTRLTVT.